This T cell receptor beta chain is from a study of blood T cell repertoires in COVID-19. Repertoires were generated with immunoSEQ multiplex PCR, while TCRdb's copy carries only in-frame clones and drops some. The sample shows about 210,000 clones, over 75% of them seen only once. Specimen: peripheral blood. The sequence derives from a human donor in a cohort sampled during active COVID-19.

The CDR3 protein is CASSLSGVKAFF. For the CDR3, the DNA is TGTGCCAGCAGCTTATCAGGGGTTAAAGCTTTCTTT. The chain joins TRBV7-2 to TRBJ1-1; a possible D gene is TRBD1 (6 bases). This CDR3 is 12 amino acids long. CDR1 SGHTA and CDR2 FQGNSA come from the germline V gene. V lost 2 bases and J 9 bases, leaving 10 bases between the germline ends.